Following are 13 T cell receptor beta chains from one sample sequenced in a study of brain T cells in children with intractable seizures. Profiled with immunoSEQ multiplex PCR; TCRdb holds only in-frame clones, not every one. This table has 80,000 or so clones, 90% to 95% appearing once. Sample: peripheral blood, taken at surgery. Receptors originate from a boy younger than two with tuberous sclerosis and intractable seizures.

CDR3 nucleotides: TGTGCCAGCAGCCCATTCGGACAGGGGGCCAGTTCCTACGAGCAGTACTTC. The encoded protein is CASSPFGQGASSYEQYF. V gene TRBV7-9 combines with J gene TRBJ2-7; 11 nucleotides align to TRBD1. Germline CDR1 SEHNR, CDR2 FQNEAQ (reference sequence). The CDR3 is 17 residues long. The V segment lost 5 bases and the J segment 1 base; nucleotides outside the gene matches: 10.

This rearrangement joins TRBV7-2 to TRBJ1-1; TRBD1 might be the D (5 bases). This CDR3 contains 15 residues. Germline values: CDR1 SGHTA, CDR2 FQGNSA. Between the trimmed V and J ends, which lost 0 bases and 2 bases, there was a span of 10 bases. As DNA, the CDR3 is TGTGCCAGCAGCTTAGCTACCGGGACTAACACTGAAGCTTTCTTT. Encoded protein: CASSLATGTNTEAFF. Full variable domain (remainder filled in from reference TRBV7-2 and TRBJ1-1): GAGVSQSPSNKVTEKGKDVELRCDPISGHTALYWYRQSLGQGLEFLIYFQGNSAPDKSGLPSDRFSAERTGGSVSTLTIQRTQQEDSAVYLCASSLATGTNTEAFFGQGTRLTVV.

The chain has TRBV30 and TRBJ1-2; no definite D call. CDR1 and CDR2 (germline): GTSNPN, SVGIG (reference sequence). The CDR3 spans 13 residues. Trimming stripped 0 bases from V and 4 bases from J, with 9 bases between. The CDR3 nucleotides read TGTGCCTGGAGTGTAACGGACGGCTATGGCTACACCTTC. It yields the protein CAWSVTDGYGYTF.

This chain links TRBV2 with TRBJ2-1, with 13 bases lining up with TRBD2. The CDR3 length is 18 residues. Germline V gene sequence: CDR1 SNHLY, CDR2 FYNNEI. V shed 9 bases, J shed 5 bases, and the junction held 16 bases outside the gene matches. This CDR3 reads CARPGLAGSNEVDNEQFF. The CDR3 DNA sequence: TGTGCCAGACCGGGACTAGCGGGGAGTAACGAAGTAGACAATGAGCAGTTCTTC.

V is TRBV7-2 and J is TRBJ2-7; the D gene is possibly TRBD1 (6 bases). The V end was cut by 5 bases, the J end by 0 bases, with 20 bases between. The CDR3 contains 17 residues. Per the germline V gene, CDR1 is SGHTA and CDR2 is FQGNSA. The DNA for the CDR3 is TGTGCCAGCAGCCCGTATCCCGGGACACAACTCTCCTACGAGCAGTACTTC. This gives the protein CASSPYPGTQLSYEQYF.

The gene calls are TRBV5-4 and TRBJ1-1, with a weak D call TRBD1 (6 bases). The germline gives CDR1 SGHNT, CDR2 YYREEE (reference sequence). CDR3 length: 14 residues. The ends were cut back, 6 bases at V and 5 bases at J, with 17 bases in the middle. This chain's CDR3 is CASTEPEGGTEAFF. The CDR3 bases are TGTGCCAGCACCGAACCGGAGGGGGGGACTGAAGCTTTCTTT.

This clone has just a few counts. The chain is built from TRBV28 and TRBJ1-6, with D perhaps matching TRBD1 (5 bases). CDR3 length: 14 amino acids. Germline assignment: CDR1 MDHEN and CDR2 SYDVKM. V gave up 7 bases and J gave up 13 bases, with 20 bases separating them. The CDR3 nucleotides are TGTGCCAGCACACCAAGGGGATATTCCTTCCCCCTCCACTTT. This sequence encodes CASTPRGYSFPLHF. Based on the CDR3 plus reference TRBV28 and TRBJ1-6, the full variable domain is DVKVTQSSRYLVKRTGEKVFLECVQDMDHENMFWYRQDPGLGLRLIYFSYDVKMKEKGDIPEGYSVSREKKERFSLILESASTNQTSMYLCASTPRGYSFPLHFGNGTRLTVT.

The chain couples TRBV10-3 to TRBJ2-7; D call uncertain. V was pared by 3 bases and J by 3 bases, with 15 bases between. This CDR3 is 15 amino acids long. Germline CDR1 reads ENHRY; CDR2 reads SYGVKD. This CDR3 is CAISESGMAYYEQYF. CDR3 in DNA: TGTGCCATCAGTGAAAGTGGTATGGCCTACTACGAGCAGTACTTC.

This chain connects TRBV5-1 to TRBJ2-7, with 11 bases matching TRBD1. CDR3 length: 14 residues. With 3 bases clipped from V and 6 bases from J, the junction kept 5 bases outside the gene matches. Germline-derived CDR1 and CDR2 are SGHRS and YFSETQ. The CDR3 region is CASSSRTGGSEQYF. The DNA of the CDR3 is TGCGCCAGCAGCTCCCGGACAGGGGGCAGCGAGCAGTACTTC.

This chain connects TRBV7-2 to TRBJ2-5, with D possibly being TRBD1 (6 bases). This CDR3 is built from 16 residues. CDR1 SGHTA and CDR2 FQGNSA come from the germline V gene. V was trimmed by 5 bases and J by 0 bases, leaving 16 bases between them. DNA for the CDR3: TGTGCCAGCAGCGGCTATCAGGGACAAGACCAAGAGACCCAGTACTTC. This encodes CASSGYQGQDQETQYF.

The V gene is TRBV28, the J gene TRBJ1-2; D unresolved. The V and J ends lost 5 bases and 4 bases respectively, with 8 bases between them. The CDR3 consists of 12 residues. From germline, CDR1 is MDHEN and CDR2 SYDVKM. The CDR3 DNA reads TGTGCCAGCAGTGACACGCCCTATGGCTACACCTTC. It yields the protein CASSDTPYGYTF.

The chain recombines TRBV5-1 with TRBJ2-2; TRBD2 agrees at 10 bases. The CDR3 loop spans 16 amino acids. Per the germline V gene, CDR1 is SGHRS and CDR2 is YFSETQ. J lost 5 bases, V lost 1 base, and 5 bases had no gene match. The CDR3 region has the DNA TGCGCCAGCAGCTTGTCTAGCGGGAGATTAACCGGGGAGCTGTTTTTT. Its protein product is CASSLSSGRLTGELFF.

This clone is a singleton in its sample. The V gene is TRBV28, the J gene TRBJ2-7, with unresolved D. Between the trimmed V and J ends, which lost 5 bases and 6 bases, there was a span of 20 bases. The CDR3 has 15 residues. CDR1 and CDR2 (germline): MDHEN, SYDVKM. The CDR3 reads CASSLPLGGLLEQYF. In DNA form, the CDR3 reads TGTGCCAGCAGTCTCCCCTTGGGTGGGTTACTCGAGCAGTACTTC. The variable domain in full, completed from reference TRBV28 and TRBJ2-7, reads DVKVTQSSRYLVKRTGEKVFLECVQDMDHENMFWYRQDPGLGLRLIYFSYDVKMKEKGDIPEGYSVSREKKERFSLILESASTNQTSMYLCASSLPLGGLLEQYFGPGTRLTVT.